This T cell receptor (beta chain) was sequenced during a study of T-cell reconstitution after alpha-beta-depleted transplantation in children. Using unique molecular identifiers, the investigators prepared the TCRbeta library. MiXCR, applied by TCRdb to the PCR reads, yields one record per CDR3 protein. The sample shows around 60,000 distinct CDR3 sequences, approximately 46% of them seen only once. Comments on this clonotype: The antigen remains unidentified.

CDR3 length equals 18 residues. Germline trimming cut 2 bases from V and 0 bases from J; bases unmatched to any gene: 4. Germline values: CDR1 MNHEY, CDR2 SVGAGI. Broader study findings: The origin of high day-60 TCRbeta diversity in some patients lay in surviving recipient T cells and thymic progenitors.

Material: PBMCs, mostly from graft donor cells, obtained 360 days after TCRalphabeta/CD19-depleted stem cell transplant. The sequence derives from a male patient aged 5 to 17 who had a stem cell transplant for acute lymphoblastic leukemia, so the T cells may come from the graft donor. The rearrangement uses TRBV6-5 and TRBJ2-6, with TRBD2 identical over 10 bases. CDR3 region: CASSYLAGVPSGANVLTF. The CDR3 DNA reads as TGTGCCAGCAGTTACCTAGCGGGAGTCCCCTCTGGGGCCAACGTCCTGACTTTC.